Shown below are 12 T cell receptor beta chains from a single sample sequenced in a study of OX40 agonist ivuxolimab in advanced cancers. Method: immunoSEQ multiplex PCR; TCRdb's copy keeps in-frame clones and lacks some. In the table there are about 50,000 clones, about four fifths of which are singletons. The sample was CD4+ or CD8+ T cells sorted from blood, taken in a trial of the OX40 agonist ivuxolimab. The receptors come from an adult with an advanced solid tumor such as melanoma, head and neck, liver or kidney cancer.

This clone was observed a few times. This sequence joins TRBV5-6 and TRBJ1-3; D unclear. The CDR3 is 13 amino acids. The V end was cut by 1 base, the J end by 0 bases, with 2 bases between. Germline-derived CDR1 and CDR2 are SGHDT and YYEEEE. CDR3 bases: TGTGCCAGCAGCTTGAGCTCTGGAAACACCATATATTTT. Amino acid sequence: CASSLSSGNTIYF.

The rearrangement links TRBV25-1 to TRBJ1-2, with D unclear. The CDR3 is made up of 13 amino acids. V was pared by 10 bases and J by 3 bases, with 15 bases between. Germline CDR1 is MGHDK and CDR2 is SYGVNS. CDR3 residues: CATTVGPDYGYTF. The CDR3 DNA is TGTGCCACCACGGTAGGCCCTGACTATGGCTACACCTTC.

This chain connects TRBV7-3 to TRBJ1-2; D gene ambiguous. The CDR3 sequence is 14 residues long. V shed 2 bases and J shed 6 bases, with 13 bases lying between them. CDR1 is SGHTA and CDR2 is FQGTGA in the germline V gene. The CDR3 sequence is CASSLGVGQHGYTF. CDR3 bases: TGTGCCAGCAGCTTAGGAGTAGGTCAGCATGGCTACACCTTC.

V is TRBV4-1 and J is TRBJ2-2; 7 bases are shared with TRBD1. This CDR3 is built from 15 residues. Germline V CDR1 and CDR2: MGHRA, YSYEKL. Trimming removed 3 bases from V and 5 bases from J; junction bases left unmatched: 6. CDR3 DNA: TGCGCCAGCAGCCAGAGACAGGGAATGACCGGGGAGCTGTTTTTT. Amino acid sequence: CASSQRQGMTGELFF.

The J gene is TRBJ2-7, the V gene TRBV21-1; the D call of TRBD2 is as the table states it, not checked on the DNA. TRBV21-1 is assigned pseudogene status. The CDR3 is made up of 16 amino acids. Here the CDR3 DNA reads TGTGCCAGCAGCACCCGAGTGGCGGGGCCCCCCTACGAGCAGTACTTC. This translates into CASSTRVAGPPYEQYF.

The chain couples TRBV6-1 to TRBJ2-1, with 7 bases aligning to TRBD2. CDR3 size: 17 residues. From germline, CDR1 is MNHNS and CDR2 SASEGT. V was pared by 1 base and J by 3 bases, with 9 bases of the junction left unmatched. DNA for the CDR3: TGTGCCAGCAGTGAAGGAACTAGCGAGAGCTTCTACAATGAGCAGTTCTTC. This codes for CASSEGTSESFYNEQFF.

The chain is built from TRBV7-2 and TRBJ1-3; D gene uncertain. The length of the CDR3 is 15 residues. The germline V and J ends were trimmed by 0 bases and 0 bases, with 6 bases remaining between them. From germline, CDR1 is SGHTA and CDR2 FQGNSA. The CDR3 here is CASSLAEASGNTIYF. The DNA of the CDR3 is TGTGCCAGCAGCTTAGCAGAAGCCTCTGGAAACACCATATATTTT. The complete variable domain, with remaining parts taken from reference TRBV7-2 and TRBJ1-3, reads GAGVSQSPSNKVTEKGKDVELRCDPISGHTALYWYRQSLGQGLEFLIYFQGNSAPDKSGLPSDRFSAERTGGSVSTLTIQRTQQEDSAVYLCASSLAEASGNTIYFGEGSWLTVV.

This chain links TRBV19 with TRBJ2-4, with 8 bases identical to TRBD2. This CDR3 is 14 amino acids long. V was clipped by 7 bases and J by 2 bases; unmatched bases: 4. CDR1 and CDR2 (germline): LNHDA, SQIVND (reference sequence). The CDR3 DNA is TGTGCCAGTAACCGGGGGGGGACCAAAAACATTCAGTACTTC. Translation gives CASNRGGTKNIQYF.

This sequence joins TRBV4-1 and TRBJ2-2; 9 bases are shared with TRBD2. V lost 3 bases and J lost 8; bases outside the gene matches: 4. This CDR3 is built from 14 residues. Germline CDR1 is MGHRA and CDR2 is YSYEKL. The CDR3 spells CASSQGLAIGELFF. As DNA, the CDR3 is TGCGCCAGCAGCCAGGGACTAGCTATTGGGGAGCTGTTTTTT.

The J gene is TRBJ2-1, the V gene TRBV6-1; TRBD2 matches at 7 bases. Germline V gene sequence: CDR1 MNHNS, CDR2 SASEGT. Trimming took 5 bases from V and 15 from J; bases not matched to a gene: 10. The CDR3 has 12 residues. The CDR3 coding sequence is TGTGCCAGCAGTCCTACGTGGACGGGGGGGTTCTTC. This sequence encodes CASSPTWTGGFF.

The DNA of the CDR3 is TGTGCCAGCAGCTTATCCCCAGAGACCCAGTACTTC. It translates to CASSLSPETQYF. V and J are TRBV11-2 and TRBJ2-5; no reliable D call. Trimming removed 2 bases from V and 4 bases from J, with 5 bases in between. This CDR3 region has 12 residues. CDR1 and CDR2 from the germline V gene are SGHAT and FQNNGV.

This clone was seen a single time. This chain joins TRBV5-1 and TRBJ1-5; TRBD1 agrees at 7 bases. CDR1 is SGHRS and CDR2 is YFSETQ in the germline V gene. This CDR3 region has 13 residues. The junction had 5 bases not matched to a gene; V was cut back by 4 bases and J by 7 bases. CDR3 loop: CASSPGGSQPQHF. CDR3 DNA sequence: TGCGCCAGCAGCCCAGGGGGGAGCCAGCCCCAGCATTTT. The full variable domain, in which reference TRBV5-1 and TRBJ1-5 provide the parts outside the CDR3, is KAGVTQTPRYLIKTRGQQVTLSCSPISGHRSVSWYQQTPGQGLQFLFEYFSETQRNKGNFPGRFSGRQFSNSRSEMNVSTLELGDSALYLCASSPGGSQPQHFGDGTRLSIL.